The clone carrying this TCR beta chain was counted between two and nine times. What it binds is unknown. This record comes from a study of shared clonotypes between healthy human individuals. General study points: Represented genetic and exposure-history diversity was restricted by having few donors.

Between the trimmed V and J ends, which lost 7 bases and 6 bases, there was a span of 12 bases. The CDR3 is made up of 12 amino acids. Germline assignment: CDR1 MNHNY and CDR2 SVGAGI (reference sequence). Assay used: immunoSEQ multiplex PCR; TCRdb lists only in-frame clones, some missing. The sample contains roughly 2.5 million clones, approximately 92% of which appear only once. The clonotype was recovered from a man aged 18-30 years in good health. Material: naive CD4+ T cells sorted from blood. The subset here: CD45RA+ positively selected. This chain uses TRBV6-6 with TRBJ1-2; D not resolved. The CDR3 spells CASTQAANGYTF. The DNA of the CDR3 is TGTGCCAGCACTCAGGCAGCGAATGGCTACACCTTC.